What follows describes a single TCR beta chain. A multiplex PCR was run with 60 Vbeta primers and 13 Jbeta primers. Repertoires were generated with immunoSEQ multiplex PCR, while TCRdb's copy carries only in-frame clones and drops some. Of some 200,000 clones listed, around two thirds are singletons. The data originate from a study of cytomegalovirus exposure and HLA in healthy donors. Across the whole study: An early release of data contained approximately 80 million unique TCRs, which came from HLA-typed donors.

The study sampled nominally healthy donors, though unrecorded immune exposures were likely. The CDR3 runs to 13 residues. The ends were cut back, 5 bases at V and 3 bases at J, with 11 bases in the middle. The V gene's germline CDR1 is SEHNR and CDR2 FQNEAQ (reference sequence). Sequenced sample: PBMCs. This clonotype was sampled from a man aged 35 to 55 in good health and CMV-seronegative. The rearrangement joins TRBV7-9 to TRBJ2-7, with no clear D. The CDR3 is CASSPNIVYEQYF. CDR3 coding DNA: TGTGCCAGCAGCCCTAATATTGTCTACGAGCAGTACTTC.